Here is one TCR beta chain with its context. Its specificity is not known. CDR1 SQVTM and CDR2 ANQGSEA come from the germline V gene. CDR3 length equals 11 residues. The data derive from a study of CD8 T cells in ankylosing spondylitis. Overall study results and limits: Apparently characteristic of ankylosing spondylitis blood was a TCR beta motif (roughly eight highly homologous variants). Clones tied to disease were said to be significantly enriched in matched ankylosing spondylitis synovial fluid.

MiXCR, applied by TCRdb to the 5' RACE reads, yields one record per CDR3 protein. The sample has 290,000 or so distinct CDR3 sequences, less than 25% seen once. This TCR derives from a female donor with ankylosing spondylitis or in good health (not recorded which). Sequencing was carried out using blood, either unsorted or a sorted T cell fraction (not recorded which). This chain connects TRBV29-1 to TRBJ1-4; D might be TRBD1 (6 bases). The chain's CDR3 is CTYRVNEKLFF. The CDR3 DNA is TGCACTTACAGGGTTAATGAAAAACTGTTTTTT. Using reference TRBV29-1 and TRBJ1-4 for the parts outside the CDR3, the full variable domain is SAVISQKPSRDICQRGTSLTIQCQVDSQVTMMFWYRQQPGQSLTLIATANQGSEATYESGFVIDKFPISRPNLTFSTLTVSNMSPEDSSIYLCTYRVNEKLFFGSGTQLSVL.